The rows below give T cell receptor beta chains drawn from one sample of a study of T cell responses to AZD1222 COVID-19 vaccine. Sequenced by immunoSEQ multiplex PCR; TCRdb stores in-frame clones only, minus some. The sample lists approximately 160,000 clones; approximately 90% were seen once. Source: peripheral blood, taken on day 0 of AZD1222 vaccination. Receptors originate from an adult in good health. Each CDR3 is given with its conserved first and last residue. Each record gives: clone size, V gene, J gene, D gene, CDR3 DNA, CDR3 protein. D genes are given only for firm matches. Where a row states a size, it is once, few, many or the class of an expanded clone; other rows omit it.

clone size: NA
V gene: TRBV4-1
J gene: TRBJ2-5
D gene: NA
CDR3 DNA: TGCGCCAGCAGCCAAGTTAGGGGGGGACCCCAAGAGACCCAGTACTTC
CDR3 protein: CASSQVRGGPQETQYF

clone size: NA
V gene: TRBV7-8
J gene: TRBJ2-1
D gene: NA
CDR3 DNA: TGTGCCAGCAGCTTTGGGTTTGCAGGGGTTGATGAGCAGTTCTTC
CDR3 protein: CASSFGFAGVDEQFF

clone size: NA
V gene: TRBV11-2
J gene: TRBJ1-5
D gene: NA
CDR3 DNA: TGTGCCAGCAGCTCCCACCCGGACAGTAGAACAAATCAGCCCCAGCATTTT
CDR3 protein: CASSSHPDSRTNQPQHF

clone size: once
V gene: TRBV7-9
J gene: TRBJ1-3
D gene: TRBD1
CDR3 DNA: TGTGCCAGCAGCTTACAGGGGGCTGGAAACACCATATATTTT
CDR3 protein: CASSLQGAGNTIYF

clone size: NA
V gene: TRBV28
J gene: TRBJ1-2
D gene: TRBD1
CDR3 DNA: TGTGCCAGCAGCGCCCCGGGACAGCAGTATGGCTACACCTTC
CDR3 protein: CASSAPGQQYGYTF

clone size: NA
V gene: TRBV30
J gene: TRBJ1-2
D gene: NA
CDR3 DNA: TGTGCCTGGACCGTTCCGACAGCTGGGTATGGCTACACCTTC
CDR3 protein: CAWTVPTAGYGYTF

clone size: NA
V gene: TRBV28
J gene: TRBJ1-5
D gene: NA
CDR3 DNA: TGTGCCAGCAGTTCCTTCTCGGGTAGCGATCAGCCCCAGCATTTT
CDR3 protein: CASSSFSGSDQPQHF

clone size: NA
V gene: TRBV3-1/TRBV3-2
J gene: TRBJ2-6
D gene: NA
CDR3 DNA: TGTGCCAGCAGCCCCCGGGGTGGGGCCAACGTCCTGACTTTC
CDR3 protein: CASSPRGGANVLTF

clone size: NA
V gene: TRBV27
J gene: TRBJ2-4
D gene: TRBD1
CDR3 DNA: TGTGCCAGCAGGGACAGGGGGCGATTGAACATTCAGTACTTC
CDR3 protein: CASRDRGRLNIQYF

clone size: few
V gene: TRBV4-1
J gene: TRBJ2-7
D gene: TRBD1
CDR3 DNA: TGCGCCAGCAGCCGGTCGACAGGGTTTCCCCCACTCTCCTACGAGCAGTACTTC
CDR3 protein: CASSRSTGFPPLSYEQYF

clone size: NA
V gene: TRBV6-2/TRBV6-3
J gene: TRBJ2-7
D gene: NA
CDR3 DNA: TGTGCCAGCAGTTACCCGATCACCTTACTAGAGCGGGCCTCCTACGAGCAGTACTTC
CDR3 protein: CASSYPITLLERASYEQYF

clone size: NA
V gene: TRBV18
J gene: TRBJ1-1
D gene: NA
CDR3 DNA: TGTGCCAGCTCCCAACCGAGTGCCCCAGGGCGCACTGAAGCTTTCTTT
CDR3 protein: CASSQPSAPGRTEAFF

clone size: NA
V gene: TRBV6-5
J gene: TRBJ2-7
D gene: TRBD2
CDR3 DNA: TGTGCCAGCAGTTACTCGGCTAGCGGGGGCTACGAGCAGTACTTC
CDR3 protein: CASSYSASGGYEQYF

clone size: NA
V gene: TRBV5-6
J gene: TRBJ2-7
D gene: TRBD1
CDR3 DNA: TGTGCCAGCAGCGCCCGGGACAGCAGCCACGAGCAGTACTTC
CDR3 protein: CASSARDSSHEQYF

clone size: NA
V gene: TRBV4-1
J gene: TRBJ2-1
D gene: NA
CDR3 DNA: TGCGCCAGCAGCCGTTCCGGGACTCATAACAATGAGCAGTTCTTC
CDR3 protein: CASSRSGTHNNEQFF

clone size: NA
V gene: TRBV23-1
J gene: TRBJ2-5
D gene: NA
CDR3 DNA: TGCGCCAGCAGTCAATCGAAGAGGTCCCAAGAGACCCAGTACTTC
CDR3 protein: CASSQSKRSQETQYF

clone size: NA
V gene: TRBV11-2
J gene: TRBJ1-2
D gene: NA
CDR3 DNA: TGTGCCAGCAGCTTCACCCTGGGGAGTAACTATGGCTACACCTTC
CDR3 protein: CASSFTLGSNYGYTF

clone size: NA
V gene: TRBV19
J gene: TRBJ1-3
D gene: TRBD1
CDR3 DNA: TGTGCCAGTAGTAGATCCGGGACAGGGGTGCGGAACACCATATATTTT
CDR3 protein: CASSRSGTGVRNTIYF

clone size: once
V gene: TRBV5-6
J gene: TRBJ1-2
D gene: NA
CDR3 DNA: TGTGCCAGCAGCCTTGGGCTAGAAGGCTACACCTTC
CDR3 protein: CASSLGLEGYTF

clone size: NA
V gene: TRBV7-2
J gene: TRBJ2-1
D gene: NA
CDR3 DNA: TGTGCCAGCAGCAAGGAGAGATACAATGAGCAGTTCTTC
CDR3 protein: CASSKERYNEQFF

clone size: NA
V gene: TRBV28
J gene: TRBJ1-5
D gene: NA
CDR3 DNA: TGTGCCAGCACCGATCTGACCGATCAGCCCCAGCATTTT
CDR3 protein: CASTDLTDQPQHF

clone size: NA
V gene: TRBV19
J gene: TRBJ1-4
D gene: NA
CDR3 DNA: TGTGCCAGTAGTATGGACACGACTACGGATGAAAAACTGTTTTTT
CDR3 protein: CASSMDTTTDEKLFF

clone size: NA
V gene: TRBV5-1
J gene: TRBJ2-7
D gene: NA
CDR3 DNA: TGCGCCAGCAGCCACGATGCCTACGAGCAGTACTTC
CDR3 protein: CASSHDAYEQYF

clone size: NA
V gene: TRBV7-2
J gene: TRBJ1-3
D gene: NA
CDR3 DNA: TGTGCCAGCAGCTTAGGGGCCAGGCCACCCTCTGGAAACACCATATATTTT
CDR3 protein: CASSLGARPPSGNTIYF

clone size: NA
V gene: TRBV7-3
J gene: TRBJ1-2
D gene: NA
CDR3 DNA: TGTGCCAGCAGCTTAGGGGGCGCTTGGGCCGGCTACACCTTC
CDR3 protein: CASSLGGAWAGYTF

clone size: NA
V gene: TRBV10-2
J gene: TRBJ2-7
D gene: TRBD2
CDR3 DNA: TGCGCCAGCAGTAATAGCGGGGGCCTCTCCTACGAGCAGTACTTC
CDR3 protein: CASSNSGGLSYEQYF

clone size: many
V gene: TRBV27
J gene: TRBJ2-1
D gene: NA
CDR3 DNA: TGTGCCAGCAGTTTATCGACAGGGACTATGTCCTACAATGAGCAGTTCTTC
CDR3 protein: CASSLSTGTMSYNEQFF

clone size: NA
V gene: TRBV27
J gene: TRBJ2-1
D gene: TRBD2
CDR3 DNA: TGTGCCAGCAGTTTGGCGGGGGTAACGAATGAGCAGTTCTTC
CDR3 protein: CASSLAGVTNEQFF

clone size: NA
V gene: TRBV9
J gene: TRBJ1-4
D gene: NA
CDR3 DNA: TGTGCCAGCAGCGTAGACACTAATGAAAAACTGTTTTTT
CDR3 protein: CASSVDTNEKLFF

clone size: NA
V gene: TRBV7-8
J gene: TRBJ2-1
D gene: TRBD2
CDR3 DNA: TGTGCCACCCGACCTCGGACTAGCGGGGGGGCAATAGGTGAGCAGTTCTTC
CDR3 protein: CATRPRTSGGAIGEQFF

clone size: NA
V gene: TRBV11-3
J gene: TRBJ2-1
D gene: NA
CDR3 DNA: TGTGCCAGCAGCACCCGAGGGGGGCCTTCCTATGAGCAGTTCTTC
CDR3 protein: CASSTRGGPSYEQFF

clone size: NA
V gene: TRBV5-4
J gene: TRBJ2-5
D gene: TRBD1
CDR3 DNA: TGTGCCAGCAGCTCGCAACAGGGGGTCGATGAGACCCAGTACTTC
CDR3 protein: CASSSQQGVDETQYF

clone size: NA
V gene: TRBV29-1
J gene: TRBJ2-3
D gene: NA
CDR3 DNA: TGCAGCGTTGAAAGAAGGGGGGCTACAGATACGCAGTATTTT
CDR3 protein: CSVERRGATDTQYF

clone size: NA
V gene: TRBV7-8
J gene: TRBJ2-5
D gene: NA
CDR3 DNA: TGTGCCAGCAGCTCCTTAGAGACCCAGTACTTC
CDR3 protein: CASSSLETQYF

clone size: NA
V gene: TRBV15
J gene: TRBJ2-7
D gene: NA
CDR3 DNA: TGTGCCACCAGCAGAGATGGGAGGGGGGTCTACGAGCAGTACTTC
CDR3 protein: CATSRDGRGVYEQYF

clone size: NA
V gene: TRBV28
J gene: TRBJ1-5
D gene: NA
CDR3 DNA: TGTGCCAAAGGACAGCAAGGTCAATATAGCAATCAGCCCCAGCATTTT
CDR3 protein: CAKGQQGQYSNQPQHF